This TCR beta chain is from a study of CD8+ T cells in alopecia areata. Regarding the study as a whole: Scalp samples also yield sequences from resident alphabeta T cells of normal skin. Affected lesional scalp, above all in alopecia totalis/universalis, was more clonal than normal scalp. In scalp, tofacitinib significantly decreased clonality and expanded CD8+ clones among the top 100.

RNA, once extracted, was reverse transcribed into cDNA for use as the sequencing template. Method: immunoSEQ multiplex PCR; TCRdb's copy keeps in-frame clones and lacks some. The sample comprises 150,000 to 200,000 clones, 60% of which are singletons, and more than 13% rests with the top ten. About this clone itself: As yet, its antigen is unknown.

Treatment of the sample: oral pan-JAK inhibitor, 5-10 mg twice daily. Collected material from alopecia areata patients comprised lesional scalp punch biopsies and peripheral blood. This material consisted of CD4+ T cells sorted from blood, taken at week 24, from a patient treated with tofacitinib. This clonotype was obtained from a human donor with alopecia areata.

The CDR3, as DNA: TGTGCCAGCAACCAATACGGGGAGCTGTTTTTT. Translated, it gives CASNQYGELFF. The chain couples TRBV7-2 to TRBJ2-2; D gene unclear. The CDR3 length is 11 residues. Looked up from germline, CDR1 is SGHTA and CDR2 is FQGNSA. Trimming stripped 7 bases from V and 7 bases from J, with 7 bases between.